This T cell receptor (beta chain) was sequenced for a study of T cell clonotyping in hematopoietic cell transplantation. Study findings and constraints: Higher Inverse Simpson Index values in graft donor and pretransplant recipient predicted broader posttransplant TCR diversity.

A word on this clone: Its specificity is not known.

The V gene end was trimmed by 5 bases and the J gene end by 4 bases; junction bases not matched to a gene: 11. Per germline, CDR1 SGHRS and CDR2 YFSETQ. This CDR3 spans 15 amino acids. Using immunoSEQ multiplex PCR, the repertoire was profiled, and TCRdb retains in-frame clones only, with some absent. The sample lists just under 9,500 clones; about 79% were seen once. This specimen was PBMCs, taken 180 days after allogeneic stem cell transplant. The clonotype was recovered from a male patient between 40 and 49 years old who had an allogeneic stem cell transplant from a related donor, so the T cells may come from the graft donor. Some clones in this sample may be carry-over from other donors' samples. The chain employs TRBV5-1 and TRBJ2-7; TRBD2 matches at 8 bases. In DNA, the CDR3 is TGCGCCAGCAGTCTATATAGCGGGGAGTTATACGAGCAGTACTTC. As protein: CASSLYSGELYEQYF.